The 11 T cell receptor beta chains presented below share a single source sample, sequenced in a study of blood T cell repertoires in COVID-19. Some clones are missing from TCRdb's copy, which holds only in-frame ones; the method was immunoSEQ multiplex PCR. The sample shows roughly 130,000 clones, over 75% of them seen only once. Sequenced sample: peripheral blood. Source of these receptors: a woman aged 55 to 70 with acute or convalescent COVID-19.

Of note for this clone: The sample contains more than one DNA sequence encoding this CDR3. The chain is built from TRBV5-1 and TRBJ1-6, with TRBD1 matching over 10 bases. The CDR3 has 14 residues. V was clipped by 2 bases and J by 8 bases; unmatched bases: 1. Germline V lookup: CDR1 SGHRS, CDR2 YFSETQ. CDR3 DNA sequence: TGCGCCAGCAGCTTAGGGACAGGGGATTCACCCCTCCACTTT. This sequence encodes CASSLGTGDSPLHF.

V gene TRBV6-5 combines with J gene TRBJ1-5; TRBD1 agrees at 7 bases. Trimming cost V 4 bases and J 2 bases; bases outside gene matches: 5. Germline CDR1 MNHEY, CDR2 SVGAGI. The CDR3 spans 15 residues. This CDR3 is CASSSGGLGNQPQHF. CDR3 coding DNA: TGTGCCAGCAGTTCAGGGGGGCTCGGCAATCAGCCCCAGCATTTT.

This chain connects TRBV4-1 to TRBJ1-4, with 11 bases fitting TRBD1. V gave up 3 bases and J gave up 12 bases; unmatched junction bases: 9. The CDR3 extends over 15 amino acids. CDR1 is MGHRA, CDR2 YSYEKL, per germline. This chain's CDR3 is CASSHQRDRGSELFF. The CDR3 DNA follows: TGCGCCAGCAGCCATCAACGGGACAGGGGGTCGGAACTGTTTTTT.

The chain carries TRBV4-1 and TRBJ2-1; the D gene is possibly TRBD2 (5 bases). CDR1 and CDR2 from the germline V gene are MGHRA and YSYEKL. Trimming removed 5 bases at V and 0 bases at J, with 11 bases between. The CDR3 totals 15 residues. Written as DNA, the CDR3 is TGCGCCAGCAGCGGGAGACACCTCTCCTACAATGAGCAGTTCTTC. Translated, it gives CASSGRHLSYNEQFF.

J is TRBJ2-5 and V is TRBV10-3, with 9 bases identical to TRBD1. Trimming cost V 6 bases and J 0 bases; bases outside gene matches: 5. The germline V gene has CDR1 ENHRY and CDR2 SYGVKD. The CDR3 runs 15 residues. The CDR3 reads CAISSGTGYQETQYF. The CDR3 DNA sequence: TGTGCCATCAGCTCCGGGACAGGGTACCAAGAGACCCAGTACTTC.

This chain links TRBV5-4 with TRBJ2-3; no reliable D call. V was cut by 1 base and J by 6 bases, with 9 bases left in between. The length of the CDR3 is 13 residues. Germline lookup yields CDR1 SGHNT and CDR2 YYREEE (reference sequence). The CDR3 coding sequence is TGTGCCAGCAGCTTGTATCGGGTGGATACGCAGTATTTT. Protein sequence: CASSLYRVDTQYF. Filled out from reference TRBV5-4 and TRBJ2-3, the complete variable domain reads ETGVTQSPTHLIKTRGQQVTLRCSSQSGHNTVSWYQQALGQGPQFIFQYYREEENGRGNFPPRFSGLQFPNYSSELNVNALELDDSALYLCASSLYRVDTQYFGPGTRLTVL.

The chain couples TRBV29-1 to TRBJ1-1, with TRBD1 matching 7 bases. V dropped 7 bases and J dropped 0; count of bases not matched to a gene: 5. Germline CDR1 SQVTM, CDR2 ANQGSEA. The CDR3 loop spans 13 amino acids. In nucleotides, the CDR3 is TGCAGCGCCAACAGGGGAATGAACACTGAAGCTTTCTTT. Translated: CSANRGMNTEAFF. Full variable domain (remainder filled in from reference TRBV29-1 and TRBJ1-1): SAVISQKPSRDICQRGTSLTIQCQVDSQVTMMFWYRQQPGQSLTLIATANQGSEATYESGFVIDKFPISRPNLTFSTLTVSNMSPEDSSIYLCSANRGMNTEAFFGQGTRLTVV.

The J gene is TRBJ1-1, the V gene TRBV3-1 (or the pseudogene TRBV3-2); 9 nucleotides align to TRBD1. V shed 3 bases, J shed 4 bases, and the junction held 9 bases outside the gene matches. Germline V gene sequence: CDR1 LGHDT, CDR2 YNNKEL (reference sequence). The CDR3 runs 16 residues. This CDR3 is CASSHGSGTGSTEAFF. The DNA of the CDR3 is TGTGCCAGCAGCCATGGATCCGGGACAGGGTCCACTGAAGCTTTCTTT.

V usage is TRBV5-4 and J usage is TRBJ2-7, with D tentatively TRBD2 (6 bases). This CDR3 has 15 amino acids. The V gene's germline CDR1 is SGHNT and CDR2 YYREEE (reference sequence). V dropped 2 bases and J dropped 7 bases, with 19 bases sitting between them. The CDR3 DNA sequence: TGTGCCAGCAGCTTCTCCAGCGGGCGCACTAAGGAGCAGTACTTC. Encoded protein: CASSFSSGRTKEQYF.

This chain uses TRBV6-5 with TRBJ1-3; possible D gene TRBD1, 6 bases. The CDR3 is made up of 13 amino acids. V was shortened by 6 bases and J by 4 bases, with 10 bases between the two germline ends. CDR1 is MNHEY and CDR2 is SVGAGI in the germline V gene. This CDR3 is CASRGGTGNTIYF. The CDR3 DNA reads TGTGCCAGCAGGGGAGGGACAGGAAACACCATATATTTT.

This chain uses TRBV18 with TRBJ1-3, with TRBD1 matching over 7 bases. The junction had 6 bases not matched to a gene; V was cut back by 3 bases and J by 1 base. The CDR3 totals 16 residues. Germline CDR1 and CDR2: KGHSH and LQKENI. CDR3: CASSPGSGGSGNTIYF. The CDR3 nucleotides read TGTGCCAGCTCACCTGGTTCAGGGGGATCTGGAAACACCATATATTTT.